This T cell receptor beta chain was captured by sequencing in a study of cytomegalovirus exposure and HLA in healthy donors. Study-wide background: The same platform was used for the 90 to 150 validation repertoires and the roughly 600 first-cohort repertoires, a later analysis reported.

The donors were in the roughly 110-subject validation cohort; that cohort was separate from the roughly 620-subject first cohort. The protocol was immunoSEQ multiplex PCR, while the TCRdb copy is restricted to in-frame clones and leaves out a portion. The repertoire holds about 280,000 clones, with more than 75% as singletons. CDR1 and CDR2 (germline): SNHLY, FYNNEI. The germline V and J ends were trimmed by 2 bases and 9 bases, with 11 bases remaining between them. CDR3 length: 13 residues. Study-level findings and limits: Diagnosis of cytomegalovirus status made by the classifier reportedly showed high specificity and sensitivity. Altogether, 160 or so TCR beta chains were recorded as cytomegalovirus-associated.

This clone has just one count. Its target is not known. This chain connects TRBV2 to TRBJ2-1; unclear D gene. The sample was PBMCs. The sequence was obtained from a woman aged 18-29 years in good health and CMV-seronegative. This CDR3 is CASSENSSGEQFF. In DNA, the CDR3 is TGTGCCAGCAGTGAAAACTCCTCCGGTGAGCAGTTCTTC.